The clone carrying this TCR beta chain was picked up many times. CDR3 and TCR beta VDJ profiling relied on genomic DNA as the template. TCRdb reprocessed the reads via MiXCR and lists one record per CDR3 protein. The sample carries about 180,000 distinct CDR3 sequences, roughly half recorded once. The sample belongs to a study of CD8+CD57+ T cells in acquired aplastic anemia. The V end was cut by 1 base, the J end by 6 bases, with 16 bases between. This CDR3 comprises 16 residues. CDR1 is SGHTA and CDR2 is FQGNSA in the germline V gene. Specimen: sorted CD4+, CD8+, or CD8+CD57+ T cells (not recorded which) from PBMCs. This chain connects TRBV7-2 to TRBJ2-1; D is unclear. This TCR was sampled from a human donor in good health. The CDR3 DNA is TGTGCCAGCAGCTTAGTCGCGGCCTCAAACGCCAATGAGCAGTTCTTC. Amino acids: CASSLVAASNANEQFF. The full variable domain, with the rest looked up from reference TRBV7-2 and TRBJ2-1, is GAGVSQSPSNKVTEKGKDVELRCDPISGHTALYWYRQSLGQGLEFLIYFQGNSAPDKSGLPSDRFSAERTGGSVSTLTIQRTQQEDSAVYLCASSLVAASNANEQFFGPGTRLTVL.